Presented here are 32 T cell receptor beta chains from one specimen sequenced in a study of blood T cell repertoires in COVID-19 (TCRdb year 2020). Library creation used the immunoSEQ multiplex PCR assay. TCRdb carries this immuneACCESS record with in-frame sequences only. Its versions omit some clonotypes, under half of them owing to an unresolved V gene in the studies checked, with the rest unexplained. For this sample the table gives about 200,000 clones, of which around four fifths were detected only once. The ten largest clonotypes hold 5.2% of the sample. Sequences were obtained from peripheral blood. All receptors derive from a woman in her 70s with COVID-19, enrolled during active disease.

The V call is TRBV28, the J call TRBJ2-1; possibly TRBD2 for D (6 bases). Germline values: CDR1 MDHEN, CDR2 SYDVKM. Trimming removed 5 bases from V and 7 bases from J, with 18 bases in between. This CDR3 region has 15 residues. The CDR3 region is CASSGPGSKMNEQFF. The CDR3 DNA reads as TGTGCCAGCAGTGGCCCCGGGAGTAAAATGAATGAGCAGTTCTTC.

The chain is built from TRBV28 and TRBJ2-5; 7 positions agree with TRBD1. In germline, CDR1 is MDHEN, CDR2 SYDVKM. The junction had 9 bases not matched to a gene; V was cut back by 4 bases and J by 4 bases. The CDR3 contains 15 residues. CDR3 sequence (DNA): TGTGCCAGCAGTTCCCGGGACAGATGGAGAGAGACCCAGTACTTC. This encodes CASSSRDRWRETQYF.

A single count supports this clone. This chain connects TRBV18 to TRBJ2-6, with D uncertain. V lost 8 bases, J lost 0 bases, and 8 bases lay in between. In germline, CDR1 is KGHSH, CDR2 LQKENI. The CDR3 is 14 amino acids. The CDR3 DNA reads TGTGCCAGCCTCCCCGGCTCTGGGGCCAACGTCCTGACTTTC. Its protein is CASLPGSGANVLTF.

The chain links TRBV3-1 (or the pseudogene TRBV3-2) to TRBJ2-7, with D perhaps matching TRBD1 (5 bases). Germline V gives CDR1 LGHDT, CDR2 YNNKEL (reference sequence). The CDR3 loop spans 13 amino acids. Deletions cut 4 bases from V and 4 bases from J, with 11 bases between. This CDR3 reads CASSPGAKYEQYF. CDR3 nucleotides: TGTGCCAGCAGCCCTGGGGCCAAGTACGAGCAGTACTTC.

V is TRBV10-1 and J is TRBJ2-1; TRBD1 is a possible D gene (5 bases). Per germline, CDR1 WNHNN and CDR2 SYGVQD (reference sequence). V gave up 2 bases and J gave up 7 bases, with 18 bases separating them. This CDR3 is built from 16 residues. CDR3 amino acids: CASSERIDLNRNEQFF. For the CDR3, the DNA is TGCGCCAGCAGTGAGCGGATTGACCTAAACAGGAATGAGCAGTTCTTC.

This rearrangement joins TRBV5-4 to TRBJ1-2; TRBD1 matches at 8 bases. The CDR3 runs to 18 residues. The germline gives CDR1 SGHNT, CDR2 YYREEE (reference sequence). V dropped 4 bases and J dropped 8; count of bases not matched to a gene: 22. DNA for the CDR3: TGTGCCAGCAGCGTGCCTACAGGGGGAGTCAAGAGGGGGAACGGCTACACCTTC. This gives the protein CASSVPTGGVKRGNGYTF.

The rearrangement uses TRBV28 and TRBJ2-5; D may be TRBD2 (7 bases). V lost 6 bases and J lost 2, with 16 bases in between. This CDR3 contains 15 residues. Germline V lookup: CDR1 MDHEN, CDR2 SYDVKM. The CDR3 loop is CASREGGGTQETQYF. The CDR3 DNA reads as TGTGCCAGCAGGGAAGGGGGGGGTACACAAGAGACCCAGTACTTC.

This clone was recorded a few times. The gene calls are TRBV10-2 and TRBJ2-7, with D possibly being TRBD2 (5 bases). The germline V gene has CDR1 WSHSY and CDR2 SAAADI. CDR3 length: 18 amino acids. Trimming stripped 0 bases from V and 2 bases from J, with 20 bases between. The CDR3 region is CASSESTSISGNPYEQYF. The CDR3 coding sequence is TGCGCCAGCAGTGAGTCGACAAGTATAAGCGGTAACCCCTACGAGCAGTACTTC.

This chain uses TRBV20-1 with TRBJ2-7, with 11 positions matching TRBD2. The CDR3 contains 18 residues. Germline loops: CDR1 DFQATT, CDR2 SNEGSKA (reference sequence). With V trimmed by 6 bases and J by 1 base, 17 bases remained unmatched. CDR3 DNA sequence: TGCAGTGCAAGTAGACTAGCGGGAAGAGAATGGAGGTCCTACGAGCAGTACTTC. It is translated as CSASRLAGREWRSYEQYF.

The CDR3 DNA follows: TGTGCCAGCATTTTTCAGGGGGCTTCCTACGAGCAGTACTTC. Encoded protein: CASIFQGASYEQYF. J is TRBJ2-7 and V is TRBV28; 8 bases fit TRBD1. The trim removed 7 bases at V and 1 base at J, leaving 6 bases unmatched. CDR3 size: 14 residues. Germline-derived CDR1 and CDR2 are MDHEN and SYDVKM.

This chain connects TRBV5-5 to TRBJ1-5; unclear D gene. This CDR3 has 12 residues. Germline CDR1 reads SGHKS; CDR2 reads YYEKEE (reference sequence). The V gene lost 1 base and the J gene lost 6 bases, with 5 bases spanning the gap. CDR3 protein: CASSLFGQPQHF. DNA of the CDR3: TGTGCCAGCAGCTTGTTCGGTCAGCCCCAGCATTTT. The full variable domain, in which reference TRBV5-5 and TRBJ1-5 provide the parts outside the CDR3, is DAGVTQSPTHLIKTRGQQVTLRCSPISGHKSVSWYQQVLGQGPQFIFQYYEKEERGRGNFPDRFSARQFPNYSSELNVNALLLGDSALYLCASSLFGQPQHFGDGTRLSIL.

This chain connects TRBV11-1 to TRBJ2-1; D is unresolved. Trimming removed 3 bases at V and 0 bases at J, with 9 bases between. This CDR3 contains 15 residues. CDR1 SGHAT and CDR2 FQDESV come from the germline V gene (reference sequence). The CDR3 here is CASSFSQLSYNEQFF. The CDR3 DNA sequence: TGTGCCAGCAGCTTCTCACAGCTCTCCTACAATGAGCAGTTCTTC.

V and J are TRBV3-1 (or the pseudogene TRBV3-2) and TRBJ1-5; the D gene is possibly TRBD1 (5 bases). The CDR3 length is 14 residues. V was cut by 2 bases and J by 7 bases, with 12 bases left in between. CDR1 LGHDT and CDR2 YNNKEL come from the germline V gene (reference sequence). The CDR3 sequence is CASSQRSGYQPQHF. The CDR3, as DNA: TGTGCCAGCAGCCAACGGTCAGGGTACCAGCCCCAGCATTTT.

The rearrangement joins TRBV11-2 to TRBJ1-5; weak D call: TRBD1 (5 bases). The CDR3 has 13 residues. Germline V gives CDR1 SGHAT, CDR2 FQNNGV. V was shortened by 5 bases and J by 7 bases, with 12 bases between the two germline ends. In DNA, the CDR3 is TGTGCCAGCAGCGAATCAGGGTGGCAGCCCCAGCATTTT. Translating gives CASSESGWQPQHF. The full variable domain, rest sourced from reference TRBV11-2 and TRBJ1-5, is EAGVAQSPRYKIIEKRQSVAFWCNPISGHATLYWYQQILGQGPKLLIQFQNNGVVDDSQLPKDRFSAERLKGVDSTLKIQPAKLEDSAVYLCASSESGWQPQHFGDGTRLSIL.

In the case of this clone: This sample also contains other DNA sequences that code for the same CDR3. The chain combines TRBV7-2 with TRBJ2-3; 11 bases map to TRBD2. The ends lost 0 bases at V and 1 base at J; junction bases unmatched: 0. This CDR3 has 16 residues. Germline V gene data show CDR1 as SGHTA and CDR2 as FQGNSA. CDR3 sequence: CASSLALAGGTDTQYF. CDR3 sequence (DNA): TGTGCCAGCAGCTTAGCACTAGCGGGAGGCACAGATACGCAGTATTTT.

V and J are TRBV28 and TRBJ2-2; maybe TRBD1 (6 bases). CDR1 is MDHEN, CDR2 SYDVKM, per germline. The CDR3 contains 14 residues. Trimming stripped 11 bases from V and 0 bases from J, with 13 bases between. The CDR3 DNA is TGTGCCTCAAGGGCAGGGGCGAACACCGGGGAGCTGTTTTTT. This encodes CASRAGANTGELFF.

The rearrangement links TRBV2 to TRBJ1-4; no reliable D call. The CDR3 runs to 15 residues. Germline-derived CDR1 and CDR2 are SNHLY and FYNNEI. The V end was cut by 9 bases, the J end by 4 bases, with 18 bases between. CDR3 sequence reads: CASREEGFGNEKLFF. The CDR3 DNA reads TGTGCCAGTAGGGAGGAGGGATTTGGTAATGAAAAACTGTTTTTT.

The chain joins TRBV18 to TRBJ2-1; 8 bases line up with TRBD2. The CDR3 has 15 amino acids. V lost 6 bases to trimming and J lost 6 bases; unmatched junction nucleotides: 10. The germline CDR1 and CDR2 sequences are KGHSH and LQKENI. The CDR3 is CASSRPNGRANEQFF. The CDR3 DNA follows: TGTGCCAGCTCCCGACCCAACGGGAGGGCCAATGAGCAGTTCTTC.

CDR3: CASSLSQGAGNTIYF. The CDR3 bases are TGCGCCAGCAGCTTATCACAGGGGGCTGGAAACACCATATATTTT. This chain connects TRBV5-1 to TRBJ1-3, with 8 bases fitting TRBD1. Germline loops: CDR1 SGHRS, CDR2 YFSETQ. The CDR3 spans 15 residues. The V segment lost 2 bases and the J segment 2 bases; nucleotides outside the gene matches: 3.

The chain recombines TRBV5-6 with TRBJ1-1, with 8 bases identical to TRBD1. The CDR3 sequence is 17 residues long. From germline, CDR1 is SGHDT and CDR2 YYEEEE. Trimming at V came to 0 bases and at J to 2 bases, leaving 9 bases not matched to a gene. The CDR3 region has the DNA TGTGCCAGCAGCTTGGAATTCAGGGGGCGGGTTAACACTGAAGCTTTCTTT. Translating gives CASSLEFRGRVNTEAFF.

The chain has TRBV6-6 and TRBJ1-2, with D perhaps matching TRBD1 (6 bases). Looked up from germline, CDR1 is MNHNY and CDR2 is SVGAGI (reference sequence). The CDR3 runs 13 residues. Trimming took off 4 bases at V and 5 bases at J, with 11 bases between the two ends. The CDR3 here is CASSSDRSYGYTF. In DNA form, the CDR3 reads TGTGCCAGCAGTTCTGACAGGAGTTATGGCTACACCTTC.

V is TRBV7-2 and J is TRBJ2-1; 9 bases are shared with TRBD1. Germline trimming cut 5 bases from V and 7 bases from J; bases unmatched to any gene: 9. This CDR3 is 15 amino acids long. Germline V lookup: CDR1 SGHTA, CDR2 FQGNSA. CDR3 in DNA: TGTGCCAGCAGCGCGGGACAGGGTCCTCAGAATGAGCAGTTCTTC. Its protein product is CASSAGQGPQNEQFF.

The CDR3 DNA follows: TGTGCCAGCAGTTTATTATACCGGAGTTACGGAGGCGAGCAGTACTTC. Amino acids: CASSLLYRSYGGEQYF. The chain carries TRBV28 and TRBJ2-7, with D possibly matching TRBD2 (5 bases). The CDR3 has 16 amino acids. The germline V and J ends were trimmed by 1 base and 6 bases, with 19 bases remaining between them. Germline CDR1 reads MDHEN; CDR2 reads SYDVKM. Based on the CDR3 plus reference TRBV28 and TRBJ2-7, the full variable domain is DVKVTQSSRYLVKRTGEKVFLECVQDMDHENMFWYRQDPGLGLRLIYFSYDVKMKEKGDIPEGYSVSREKKERFSLILESASTNQTSMYLCASSLLYRSYGGEQYFGPGTRLTVT.

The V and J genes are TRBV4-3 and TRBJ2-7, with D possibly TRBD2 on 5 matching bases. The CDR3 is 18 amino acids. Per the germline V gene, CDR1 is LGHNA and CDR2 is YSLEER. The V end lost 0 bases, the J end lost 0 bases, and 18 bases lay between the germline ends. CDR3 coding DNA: TGCGCCAGCAGCCAAGAGTGGGGAGTGTCGGGGAGCTCCTACGAGCAGTACTTC. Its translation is CASSQEWGVSGSSYEQYF.

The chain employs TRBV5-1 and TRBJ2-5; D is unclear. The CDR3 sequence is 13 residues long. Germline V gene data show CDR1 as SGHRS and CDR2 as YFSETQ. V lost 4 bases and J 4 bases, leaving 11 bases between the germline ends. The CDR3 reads CASSGDIGETQYF. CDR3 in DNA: TGCGCCAGCAGCGGCGACATAGGAGAGACCCAGTACTTC.

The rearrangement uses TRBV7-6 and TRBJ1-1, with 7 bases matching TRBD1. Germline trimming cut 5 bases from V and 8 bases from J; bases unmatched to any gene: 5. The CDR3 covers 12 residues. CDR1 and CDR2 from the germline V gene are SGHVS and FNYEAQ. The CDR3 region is CASSQDRTEAFF. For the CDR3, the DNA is TGTGCCAGCAGCCAGGACAGGACCGAAGCTTTCTTT.

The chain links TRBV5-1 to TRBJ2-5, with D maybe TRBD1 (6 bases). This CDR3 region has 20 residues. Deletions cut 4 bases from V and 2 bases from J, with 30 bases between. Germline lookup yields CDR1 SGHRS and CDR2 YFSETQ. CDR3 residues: CASSPGDGGGYYRRQETQYF. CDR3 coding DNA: TGCGCCAGCAGCCCAGGGGATGGGGGCGGATATTACCGACGACAAGAGACCCAGTACTTC. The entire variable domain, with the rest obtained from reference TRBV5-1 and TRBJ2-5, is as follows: KAGVTQTPRYLIKTRGQQVTLSCSPISGHRSVSWYQQTPGQGLQFLFEYFSETQRNKGNFPGRFSGRQFSNSRSEMNVSTLELGDSALYLCASSPGDGGGYYRRQETQYFGPGTRLLVL.

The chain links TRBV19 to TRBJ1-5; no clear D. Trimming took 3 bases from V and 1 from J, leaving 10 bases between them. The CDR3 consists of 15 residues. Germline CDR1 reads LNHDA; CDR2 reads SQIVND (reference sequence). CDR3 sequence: CASSMGSVSNQPQHF. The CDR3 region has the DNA TGTGCCAGTAGTATGGGGAGCGTCAGCAATCAGCCCCAGCATTTT.

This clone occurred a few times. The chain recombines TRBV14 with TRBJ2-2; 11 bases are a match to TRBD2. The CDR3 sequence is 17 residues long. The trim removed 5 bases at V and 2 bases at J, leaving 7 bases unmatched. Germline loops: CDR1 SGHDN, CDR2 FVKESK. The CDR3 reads CASSSTSGVANTGELFF. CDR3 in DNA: TGTGCCAGCAGCTCGACTAGCGGGGTTGCAAACACCGGGGAGCTGTTTTTT.

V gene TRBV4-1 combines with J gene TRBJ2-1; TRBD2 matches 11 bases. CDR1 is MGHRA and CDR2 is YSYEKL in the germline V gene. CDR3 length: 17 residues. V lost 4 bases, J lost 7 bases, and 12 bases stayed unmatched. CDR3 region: CASSPDLAGGLKNEQFF. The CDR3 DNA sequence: TGCGCCAGCAGCCCCGACCTAGCGGGAGGCCTAAAGAATGAGCAGTTCTTC.

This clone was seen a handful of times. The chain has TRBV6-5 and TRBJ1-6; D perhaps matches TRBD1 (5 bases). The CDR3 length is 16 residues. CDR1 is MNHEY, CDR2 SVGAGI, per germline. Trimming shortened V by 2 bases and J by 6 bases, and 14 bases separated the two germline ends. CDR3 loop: CASSYGGAGGNSPLHF. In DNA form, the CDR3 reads TGTGCCAGCAGTTACGGCGGGGCTGGGGGTAATTCACCCCTCCACTTT.

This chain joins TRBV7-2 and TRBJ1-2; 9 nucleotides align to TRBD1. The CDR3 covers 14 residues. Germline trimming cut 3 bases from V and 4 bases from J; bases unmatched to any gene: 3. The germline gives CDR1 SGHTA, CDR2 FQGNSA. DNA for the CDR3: TGTGCCAGCAGCTTGGACAGGGGCCGCTATGGCTACACCTTC. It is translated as CASSLDRGRYGYTF.